These 16 T cell receptor beta chains share one sample of origin, sequenced in a study of OX40 agonist ivuxolimab in advanced cancers. Sequencing used immunoSEQ multiplex PCR; TCRdb keeps in-frame clones, though not all of them. The sample carries tens of thousands of clones, roughly 84% recorded once. The sample in question was CD4+ or CD8+ T cells sorted from blood, obtained in a trial of the OX40 agonist ivuxolimab. The receptor source for this set is an adult with an advanced solid tumor such as melanoma, head and neck, liver or kidney cancer.

This clone was counted between two and nine times. The gene calls are TRBV5-6 and TRBJ2-7, with 7 bases that match TRBD1. Looked up from germline, CDR1 is SGHDT and CDR2 is YYEEEE. CDR3 size: 14 residues. V shed 0 bases, J shed 6 bases, and the junction held 6 bases outside the gene matches. CDR3 residues: CASSLGQGMREQYF. The DNA of the CDR3 is TGTGCCAGCAGCTTGGGACAGGGAATGCGCGAGCAGTACTTC.

The V call is TRBV7-9, the J call TRBJ2-1; no definite D call. The germline CDR1 and CDR2 sequences are SEHNR and FQNEAQ (reference sequence). With 3 bases removed from V and 9 bases from J, the gap between germline ends came to 6 bases. CDR3 length: 11 residues. This chain's CDR3 is CASSFVGEQFF. The CDR3, as DNA: TGTGCCAGCAGCTTTGTGGGTGAGCAGTTCTTC.

J is TRBJ1-5 and V is TRBV30; D possibly corresponds to TRBD1 (6 bases). Germline V gene lookup returns CDR1 GTSNPN and CDR2 SVGIG (reference sequence). This CDR3 region has 13 residues. V lost 5 bases and J 4 bases, leaving 12 bases between the germline ends. CDR3 sequence (DNA): TGTGCCTGGGGCAAGGGGGGTAATCAGCCCCAGCATTTT. Translation gives CAWGKGGNQPQHF.

Only a few counts were recorded for this clone. V usage is TRBV18 and J usage is TRBJ2-7; 10 nucleotides agree with TRBD1. This CDR3 region has 14 residues. With V trimmed by 3 bases and J by 4 bases, 3 bases remained unmatched. From germline, CDR1 is KGHSH and CDR2 LQKENI. The CDR3 DNA follows: TGTGCCAGCTCACCCAGGACAGGGGGTTACGAGCAGTACTTC. This gives the protein CASSPRTGGYEQYF. The variable domain in full, with the rest retrieved from reference TRBV18 and TRBJ2-7, is NAGVMQNPRHLVRRRGQEARLRCSPMKGHSHVYWYRQLPEEGLKFMVYLQKENIIDESGMPKERFSAEFPKEGPSILRIQQVVRGDSAAYFCASSPRTGGYEQYFGPGTRLTVT.

This sequence joins TRBV18 and TRBJ2-3; the match to TRBD2 covers 7 bases. This CDR3 has 16 amino acids. After removal of 1 base from V and 3 bases from J, the junction contained 7 bases not matched to a gene. Germline loops: CDR1 KGHSH, CDR2 LQKENI. As DNA, the CDR3 is TGTGCCAGCTCACCACTGGGCGGGGGTCGGACAGATACGCAGTATTTT. Its protein is CASSPLGGGRTDTQYF.

The chain links TRBV5-1 to TRBJ1-1; D is perhaps TRBD1 (6 bases). The germline gives CDR1 SGHRS, CDR2 YFSETQ. Trimming shortened V by 1 base and J by 2 bases, and 9 bases separated the two germline ends. This CDR3 is 14 amino acids long. Written as DNA, the CDR3 is TGCGCCAGCAGCTTGAGGGGGGATAACACTGAAGCTTTCTTT. Its translation: CASSLRGDNTEAFF. Drawing the rest from reference TRBV5-1 and TRBJ1-1, the complete variable domain is KAGVTQTPRYLIKTRGQQVTLSCSPISGHRSVSWYQQTPGQGLQFLFEYFSETQRNKGNFPGRFSGRQFSNSRSEMNVSTLELGDSALYLCASSLRGDNTEAFFGQGTRLTVV.

CDR3 amino acids: CASSLGGSYNSPLHF. The CDR3 region has the DNA TGTGCCAGCAGCCTAGGGGGGTCCTATAATTCACCCCTCCACTTT. This sequence joins TRBV14 and TRBJ1-6; a possible D gene is TRBD1 (6 bases). Deletions cut 4 bases from V and 1 base from J, with 8 bases between. This CDR3 is 15 amino acids long. In germline, CDR1 is SGHDN, CDR2 FVKESK.

Comments on this clone: Compared with germline, one end of the junction differs, possibly owing to a read error. This CDR3 is also generated by other DNA sequences in the sample. The chain carries TRBV4-1 and TRBJ1-1; D remains ambiguous. Germline V lookup: CDR1 MGHRA, CDR2 YSYEKL. CDR3 size: 16 residues. The CDR3 bases are TGCGCCAGCAGCCAAGGTTTTGGCAGAATGAACACTGAGGCTTTCTTT. Its translation is CASSQGFGRMNTEAFF.

This chain joins TRBV5-6 and TRBJ2-1; 7 bases fit TRBD2. The germline V gene has CDR1 SGHDT and CDR2 YYEEEE. The CDR3 extends over 15 amino acids. V trimming: 1 base; J trimming: 4 bases; junction bases outside the gene matches: 5. The CDR3 coding sequence is TGTGCCAGCAGCTTGTCCAGCGGGGTATACAATGAGCAGTTCTTC. Translation gives CASSLSSGVYNEQFF.

This chain uses TRBV7-9 with TRBJ2-6; D unresolved. Deletions cut 1 base from V and 0 bases from J, with 7 bases between. The CDR3 covers 16 residues. Germline-derived CDR1 and CDR2 are SEHNR and FQNEAQ (reference sequence). This CDR3 is CASSLGHHSGANVLTF. The CDR3 DNA is TGTGCCAGCAGCTTAGGACACCACTCTGGGGCCAACGTCCTGACTTTC.

This chain uses TRBV18 with TRBJ1-2, with a weak D call TRBD1 (5 bases). The CDR3 spans 14 residues. CDR1 and CDR2 (germline): KGHSH, LQKENI. Trimming took 3 bases from V and 8 from J, leaving 16 bases between them. The CDR3 spells CASSPGLGLLGYTF. The CDR3 nucleotides are TGTGCCAGCTCACCGGGACTCGGATTGTTGGGCTACACCTTC.

The rearrangement links TRBV5-1 to TRBJ2-3; possible D gene TRBD1, 5 bases. CDR1 SGHRS and CDR2 YFSETQ come from the germline V gene. CDR3 size: 14 residues. The germline V and J ends were trimmed by 4 bases and 0 bases, with 9 bases remaining between them. In DNA, the CDR3 is TGCGCCAGCAGCCCGGCAGGGAGCACAGATACGCAGTATTTT. Protein: CASSPAGSTDTQYF.

The chain employs TRBV7-2 and TRBJ1-1; 9 bases map to TRBD1. The CDR3 has 16 amino acids. Germline-derived CDR1 and CDR2 are SGHTA and FQGNSA. The V gene end was trimmed by 5 bases and the J gene end by 0 bases; junction bases not matched to a gene: 7. This CDR3 reads CASSPRTGAMNTEAFF. CDR3 nucleotides: TGTGCCAGCAGCCCACGGACAGGGGCTATGAACACTGAAGCTTTCTTT. The full variable domain, its missing parts supplied by reference TRBV7-2 and TRBJ1-1, is GAGVSQSPSNKVTEKGKDVELRCDPISGHTALYWYRQSLGQGLEFLIYFQGNSAPDKSGLPSDRFSAERTGGSVSTLTIQRTQQEDSAVYLCASSPRTGAMNTEAFFGQGTRLTVV.

The rearrangement uses TRBV7-2 and TRBJ1-3, with 8 bases identical to TRBD1. CDR1 SGHTA and CDR2 FQGNSA come from the germline V gene. V lost 5 bases to trimming and J lost 4 bases; unmatched junction nucleotides: 7. The CDR3 contains 15 residues. DNA for the CDR3: TGTGCCAGCAGCCTCCGGACAGGGACGGGAAACACCATATATTTT. Amino acids: CASSLRTGTGNTIYF. The full variable domain, in which reference TRBV7-2 and TRBJ1-3 provide the parts outside the CDR3, is GAGVSQSPSNKVTEKGKDVELRCDPISGHTALYWYRQSLGQGLEFLIYFQGNSAPDKSGLPSDRFSAERTGGSVSTLTIQRTQQEDSAVYLCASSLRTGTGNTIYFGEGSWLTVV.

The rearrangement uses TRBV2 and TRBJ2-7; D unresolved. Germline CDR1 is SNHLY and CDR2 is FYNNEI. Trimming pared 2 bases from V and 0 bases from J, leaving 8 bases between. CDR3 length: 14 amino acids. The CDR3 DNA sequence: TGTGCCAGCAGTGAACTTAGTAGCTCCTACGAGCAGTACTTC. This sequence encodes CASSELSSSYEQYF.

The CDR3 nucleotides are TGTGCCAGCAGTTACCCGGGGACAGGGGGCGAGCAGTACTTC. This sequence encodes CASSYPGTGGEQYF. The chain links TRBV6-6 to TRBJ2-7, with 11 bases fitting TRBD1. The CDR3 is 14 amino acids. Germline CDR1 is MNHNY and CDR2 is SVGAGI (reference sequence). V was clipped by 2 bases and J by 6 bases; unmatched bases: 3.